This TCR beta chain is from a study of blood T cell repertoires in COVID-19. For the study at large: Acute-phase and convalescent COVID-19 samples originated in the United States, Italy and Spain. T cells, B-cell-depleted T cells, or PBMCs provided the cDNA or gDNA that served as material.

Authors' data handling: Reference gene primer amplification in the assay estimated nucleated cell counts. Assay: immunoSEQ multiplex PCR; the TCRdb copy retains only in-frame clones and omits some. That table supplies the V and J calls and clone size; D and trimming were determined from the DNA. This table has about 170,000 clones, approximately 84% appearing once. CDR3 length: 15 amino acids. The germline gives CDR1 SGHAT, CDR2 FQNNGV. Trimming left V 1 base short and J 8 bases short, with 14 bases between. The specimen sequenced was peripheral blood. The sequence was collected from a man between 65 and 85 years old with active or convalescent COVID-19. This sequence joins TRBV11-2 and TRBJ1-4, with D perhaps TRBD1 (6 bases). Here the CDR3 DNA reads TGTGCCAGCAGCTTAGGGGCAGGGGATGGGGAAAAACTGTTTTTT. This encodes CASSLGAGDGEKLFF.